The rows below give T cell receptor beta chains drawn from one sample of a study of breast tumors, draining lymph nodes, adjacent tissues. Each CDR3 protein gets one entry after TCRdb re-called the multiplex PCR reads with MiXCR. Of approximately 88,000 distinct CDR3 sequences listed, roughly 29% are singletons. The sample comprised axillary lymph node tissue. The source of these receptors is a female donor with breast cancer. Some clones in this sample may be carry-over from other donors' samples. Each CDR3 is given with its conserved first and last residue.

v_gene	CDR3aa
TRBV6-1	CASTQGANYGYTF
TRBV20-1	CSASGTSSGANVLTF
TRBV5-1	CASSQGQGPSPAF
TRBV6-4	CASSDSLRAFSYEQYF
TRBV7-2	CASSLVLGASSYNEQFF
TRBV5-5	CASSTLRAPTDEQYF
TRBV28	CASSLGRRVLAGEQYF
TRBV7-8	CASSLAPADTQYF
TRBV6-1	CASRWGQEINQPQHF
TRBV7-9	CASSLVRADGPEAFF
TRBV5-6	CASSPFGLAGESGEQFF
TRBV7-6	CASSPRPGAFSGAFF
TRBV6-6	CASKSGEQPQHF
TRBV4-3	CASSQGQGRNEQFF
TRBV20-1	CSATRLAGVDTQYF
TRBV12-3/TRBV12-4	CASNQGSFSEKLFF
TRBV4-1	CASSRVRGIQPQHF
TRBV5-8	CASRLAGVSEQFF
TRBV7-9	CASSPTQGGRAYGYTF
TRBV24-1	CATSASARGRLFF
TRBV7-3	CASSLGLAGEQYF
TRBV12-3/TRBV12-4	CASSFVRGNTIYF
TRBV7-9	CASSSTYYGYTF
TRBV24-1	CATGLCSGANVLTF
TRBV27	CASRRSTGVLTDTQYF
TRBV12-3/TRBV12-4	CASSTPGTGELFF
TRBV7-9	CASSFGTTNTGELFF
TRBV29-1	CSASPGTTDTQYF
TRBV11-3	CASSGPGGSTDTQYF
TRBV11-2	CASSISARVSNNEQFF
TRBV9	CASSTGQITDTQYF
TRBV11-2	CASSLSSGSGEQFF